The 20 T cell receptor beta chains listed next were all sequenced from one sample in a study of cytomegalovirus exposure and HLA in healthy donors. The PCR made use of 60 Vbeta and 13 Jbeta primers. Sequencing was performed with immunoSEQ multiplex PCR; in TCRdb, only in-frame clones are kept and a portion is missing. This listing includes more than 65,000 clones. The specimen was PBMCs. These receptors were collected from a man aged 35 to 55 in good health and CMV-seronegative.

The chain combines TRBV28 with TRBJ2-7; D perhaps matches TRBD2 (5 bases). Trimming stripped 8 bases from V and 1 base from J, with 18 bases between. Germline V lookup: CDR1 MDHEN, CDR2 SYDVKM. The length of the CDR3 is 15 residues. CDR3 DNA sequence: TGTGCCAGCCTCGCAGGCAGGTCGGGATCCTACGAGCAGTACTTC. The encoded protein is CASLAGRSGSYEQYF.

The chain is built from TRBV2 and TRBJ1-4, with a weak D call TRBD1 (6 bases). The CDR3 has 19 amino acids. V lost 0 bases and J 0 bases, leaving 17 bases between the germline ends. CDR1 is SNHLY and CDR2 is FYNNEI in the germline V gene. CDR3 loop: CASSEAAWWGRATNEKLFF. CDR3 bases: TGTGCCAGCAGTGAAGCGGCTTGGTGGGGGCGGGCAACTAATGAAAAACTGTTTTTT.

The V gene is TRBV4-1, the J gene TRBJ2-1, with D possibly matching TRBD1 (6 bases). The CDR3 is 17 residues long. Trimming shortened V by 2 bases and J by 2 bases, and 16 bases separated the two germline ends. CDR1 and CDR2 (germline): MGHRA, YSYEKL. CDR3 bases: TGCGCCAGCAGCCAACTTTATGTGGCAGGGGCCTACAATGAGCAGTTCTTC. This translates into CASSQLYVAGAYNEQFF.

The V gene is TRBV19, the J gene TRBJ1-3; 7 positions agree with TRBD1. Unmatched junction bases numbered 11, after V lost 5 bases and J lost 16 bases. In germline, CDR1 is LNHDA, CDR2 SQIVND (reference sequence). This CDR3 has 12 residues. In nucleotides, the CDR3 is TGTGCCAGTAGTCTCGGACAGGCCCGTTTGTATTTT. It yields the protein CASSLGQARLYF.

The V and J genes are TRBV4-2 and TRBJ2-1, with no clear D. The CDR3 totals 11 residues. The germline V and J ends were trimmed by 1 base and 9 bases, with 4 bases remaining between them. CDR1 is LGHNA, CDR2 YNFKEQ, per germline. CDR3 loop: CASSQGSEQFF. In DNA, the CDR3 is TGTGCCAGCAGCCAAGGGAGTGAGCAGTTCTTC.

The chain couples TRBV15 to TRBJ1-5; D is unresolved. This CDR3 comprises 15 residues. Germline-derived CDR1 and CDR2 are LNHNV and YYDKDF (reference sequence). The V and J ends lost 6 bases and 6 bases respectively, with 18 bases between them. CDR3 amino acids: CATRNVTVFGQPQHF. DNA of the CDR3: TGTGCCACCAGAAACGTGACTGTTTTCGGTCAGCCCCAGCATTTT.

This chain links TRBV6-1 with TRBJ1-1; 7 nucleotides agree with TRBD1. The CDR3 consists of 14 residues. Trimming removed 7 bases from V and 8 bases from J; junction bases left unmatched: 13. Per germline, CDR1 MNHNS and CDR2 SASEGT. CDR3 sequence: CASIPGTVTPEAFF. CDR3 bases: TGTGCCAGCATCCCCGGGACAGTTACACCCGAAGCTTTCTTT.

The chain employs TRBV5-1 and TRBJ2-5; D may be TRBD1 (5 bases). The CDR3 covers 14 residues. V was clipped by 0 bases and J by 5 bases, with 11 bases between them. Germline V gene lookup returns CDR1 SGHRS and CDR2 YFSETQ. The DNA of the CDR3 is TGCGCCAGCAGCTTGGAGCAGGGCCCGGAGACCCAGTACTTC. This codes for CASSLEQGPETQYF.

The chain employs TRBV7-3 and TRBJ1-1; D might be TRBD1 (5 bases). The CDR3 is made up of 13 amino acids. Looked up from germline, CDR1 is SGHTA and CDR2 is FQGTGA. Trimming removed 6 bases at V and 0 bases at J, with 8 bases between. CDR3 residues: CASSSTVNTEAFF. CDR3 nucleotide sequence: TGTGCCAGCAGTTCGACAGTGAACACTGAAGCTTTCTTT. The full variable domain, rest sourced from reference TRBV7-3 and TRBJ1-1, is GAGVSQTPSNKVTEKGKYVELRCDPISGHTALYWYRQSLGQGPEFLIYFQGTGAADDSGLPNDRFFAVRPEGSVSTLKIQRTERGDSAVYLCASSSTVNTEAFFGQGTRLTVV.

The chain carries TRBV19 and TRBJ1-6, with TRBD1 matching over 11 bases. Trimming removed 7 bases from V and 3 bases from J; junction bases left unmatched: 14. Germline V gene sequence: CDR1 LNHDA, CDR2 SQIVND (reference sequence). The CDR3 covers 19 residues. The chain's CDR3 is CASTERGTGGPFYNSPLHF. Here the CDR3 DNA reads TGTGCCAGTACCGAAAGGGGGACAGGGGGACCGTTCTATAATTCACCCCTCCACTTT.

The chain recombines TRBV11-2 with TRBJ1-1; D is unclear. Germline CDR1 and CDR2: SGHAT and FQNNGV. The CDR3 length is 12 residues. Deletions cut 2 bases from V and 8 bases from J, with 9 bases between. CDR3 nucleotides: TGTGCCAGCAGCTTATCCAGGCAGGAAGCTTTCTTT. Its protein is CASSLSRQEAFF.

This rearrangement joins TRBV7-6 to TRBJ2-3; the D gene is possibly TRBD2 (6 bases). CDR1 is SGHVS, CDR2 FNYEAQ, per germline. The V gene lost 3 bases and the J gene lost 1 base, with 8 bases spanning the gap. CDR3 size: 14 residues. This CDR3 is CASSLGEGTDTQYF. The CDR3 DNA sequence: TGTGCCAGCAGCTTGGGGGAGGGCACAGATACGCAGTATTTT. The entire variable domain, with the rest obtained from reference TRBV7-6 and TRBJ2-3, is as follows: GAGVSQSPRYKVTKRGQDVALRCDPISGHVSLYWYRQALGQGPEFLTYFNYEAQQDKSGLPNDRFSAERPEGSISTLTIQRTEQRDSAMYRCASSLGEGTDTQYFGPGTRLTVL.

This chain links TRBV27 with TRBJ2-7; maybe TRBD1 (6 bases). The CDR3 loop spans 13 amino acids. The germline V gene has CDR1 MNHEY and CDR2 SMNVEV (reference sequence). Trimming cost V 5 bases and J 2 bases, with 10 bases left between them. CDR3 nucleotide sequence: TGTGCCAGCAGTAGGGACACCACCTACGAGCAGTACTTC. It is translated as CASSRDTTYEQYF.

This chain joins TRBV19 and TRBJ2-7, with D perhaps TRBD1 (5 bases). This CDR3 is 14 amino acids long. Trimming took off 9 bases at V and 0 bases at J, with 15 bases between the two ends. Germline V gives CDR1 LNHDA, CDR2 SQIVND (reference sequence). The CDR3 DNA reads TGTGCCAGCGCAAGGGGTCTTACCTCCTACGAGCAGTACTTC. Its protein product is CASARGLTSYEQYF.

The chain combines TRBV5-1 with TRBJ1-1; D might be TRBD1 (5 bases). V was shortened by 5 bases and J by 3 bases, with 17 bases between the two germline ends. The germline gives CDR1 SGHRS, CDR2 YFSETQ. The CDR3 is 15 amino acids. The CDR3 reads CASSAIGSGDTEAFF. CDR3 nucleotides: TGCGCCAGCAGTGCCATAGGGTCGGGGGACACTGAAGCTTTCTTT.

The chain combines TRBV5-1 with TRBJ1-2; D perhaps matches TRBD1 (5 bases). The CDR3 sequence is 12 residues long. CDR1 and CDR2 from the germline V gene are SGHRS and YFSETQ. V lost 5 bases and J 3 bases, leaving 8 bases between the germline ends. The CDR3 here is CASSEGDYGYTF. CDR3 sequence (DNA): TGCGCCAGCAGTGAAGGGGACTATGGCTACACCTTC.

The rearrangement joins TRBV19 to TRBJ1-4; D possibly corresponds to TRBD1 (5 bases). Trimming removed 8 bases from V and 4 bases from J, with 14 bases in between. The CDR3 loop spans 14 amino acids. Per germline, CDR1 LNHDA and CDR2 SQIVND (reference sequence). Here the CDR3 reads CASGSGLFNEKLFF. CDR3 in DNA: TGTGCCAGTGGTTCGGGACTTTTTAATGAAAAACTGTTTTTT.

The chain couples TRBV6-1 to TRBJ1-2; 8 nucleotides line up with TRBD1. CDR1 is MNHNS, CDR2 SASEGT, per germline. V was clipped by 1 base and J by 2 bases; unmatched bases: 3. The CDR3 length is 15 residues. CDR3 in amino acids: CASSEDRGSNYGYTF. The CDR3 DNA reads TGTGCCAGCAGTGAAGACAGGGGGTCCAACTATGGCTACACCTTC.

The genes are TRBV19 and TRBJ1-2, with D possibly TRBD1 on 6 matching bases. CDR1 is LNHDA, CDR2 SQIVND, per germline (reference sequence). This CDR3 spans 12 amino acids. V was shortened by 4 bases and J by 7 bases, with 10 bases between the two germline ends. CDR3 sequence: CASSKTGSGYTF. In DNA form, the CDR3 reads TGTGCCAGTAGTAAAACAGGGTCTGGCTACACCTTC.

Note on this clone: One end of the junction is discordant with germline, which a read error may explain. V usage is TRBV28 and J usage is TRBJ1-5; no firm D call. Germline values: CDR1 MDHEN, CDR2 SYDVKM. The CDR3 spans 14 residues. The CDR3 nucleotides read TGTGCCAGCAGTTTATTGGATAGCAATCAGCCCCGGCATTTT. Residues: CASSLLDSNQPRHF.